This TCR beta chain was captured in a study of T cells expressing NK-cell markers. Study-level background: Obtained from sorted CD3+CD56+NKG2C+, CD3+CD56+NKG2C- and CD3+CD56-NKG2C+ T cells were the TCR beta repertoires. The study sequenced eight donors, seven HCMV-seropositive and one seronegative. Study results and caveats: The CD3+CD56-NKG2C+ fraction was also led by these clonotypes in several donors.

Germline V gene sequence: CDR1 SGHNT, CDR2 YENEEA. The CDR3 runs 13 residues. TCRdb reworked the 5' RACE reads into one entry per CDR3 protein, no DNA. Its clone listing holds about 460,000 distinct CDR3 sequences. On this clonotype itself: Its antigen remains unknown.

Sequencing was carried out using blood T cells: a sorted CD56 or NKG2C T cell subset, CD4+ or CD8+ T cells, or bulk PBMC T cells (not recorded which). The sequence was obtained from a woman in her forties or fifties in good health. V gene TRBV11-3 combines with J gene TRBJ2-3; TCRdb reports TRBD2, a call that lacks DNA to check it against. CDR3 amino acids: CASKTRWKDTQYF. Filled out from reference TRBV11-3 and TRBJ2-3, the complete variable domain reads EAGVVQSPRYKIIEKKQPVAFWCNPISGHNTLYWYLQNLGQGPELLIRYENEEAVDDSQLPKDRFSAERLKGVDSTLKIQPAELGDSAVYLCASKTRWKDTQYFGPGTRLTVL.